The rows below give T cell receptor beta chains drawn from one sample of a study of beta chain features in type 1 diabetes. Data came from immunoSEQ multiplex PCR; TCRdb stores just in-frame clones and leaves some out. The table has over 700,000 clones, roughly 15% seen once. The sequencing input was naive CD4+ T cells from blood. The source of these receptors is a woman aged 18-29 years in good health. CDR3s include the opening cysteine and the closing phenylalanine or tryptophan. The order of the fields is D gene, V gene, clone size, J gene, CDR3 DNA, CDR3 protein. A D gene is named only where the DNA matches it firmly. Clone size is given for some rows only: seen once, a few or many times, or a class if the clone is expanded.

D: NA
V: TRBV18
size: few
J: TRBJ1-1
DNA: TGTGCCAGCTCACGTACGTCCCCGAACACTGAAGCTTTCTTT
CDR3: CASSRTSPNTEAFF

D: TRBD2
V: TRBV6-6
size: NA
J: TRBJ2-7
DNA: TGTGCCAGCAGTTACTCCGGGACTAGCGATTACGAGCAGTACTTC
CDR3: CASSYSGTSDYEQYF

D: TRBD1
V: TRBV2
size: NA
J: TRBJ1-5
DNA: TGTGCCAGCAGCGGGACAGGGGGCGGTAGCAATCAGCCCCAGCATTTT
CDR3: CASSGTGGGSNQPQHF

D: NA
V: TRBV4-3
size: few
J: TRBJ1-2
DNA: TGCGCCAGCAGCCACGGGCAGCCCACCGTCTATGGCTACACCTTC
CDR3: CASSHGQPTVYGYTF

D: NA
V: TRBV7-2
size: few
J: TRBJ2-5
DNA: TGTGCCAGCAGCCTCGCGACAGGGAGGCCGGAGACCCAGTACTTC
CDR3: CASSLATGRPETQYF

D: TRBD2
V: TRBV28
size: NA
J: TRBJ2-7
DNA: TGTGCCAGCAGTCCTCCCAGCGGGAGTGGCGACGAGCAGTACTTC
CDR3: CASSPPSGSGDEQYF

D: NA
V: TRBV7-2
size: few
J: TRBJ2-7
DNA: TGTGCCAGCAGCTTAGAGCCCGCCGGCGAGCAGTACTTC
CDR3: CASSLEPAGEQYF

D: NA
V: TRBV20-1
size: NA
J: TRBJ2-2
DNA: TGCAGTGCTAATAAGATCGGGGAGCTGTTTTTT
CDR3: CSANKIGELFF

D: NA
V: TRBV2
size: few
J: TRBJ2-7
DNA: TGTGCCAGCAGTGATAGCGCGAGGGGTACGGACGAGCAGTACTTC
CDR3: CASSDSARGTDEQYF

D: NA
V: TRBV2
size: NA
J: TRBJ1-1
DNA: TGTGCCAGCAGCCCCAGACAGAGTAACACTGAAGCTTTCTTT
CDR3: CASSPRQSNTEAFF

D: NA
V: TRBV28
size: NA
J: TRBJ1-1
DNA: TGTGCCAGCAGTTTCTTCTCTGAAGCTTTCTTT
CDR3: CASSFFSEAFF

D: NA
V: TRBV7-2
size: NA
J: TRBJ1-5
DNA: TGTGCCAGCAGCCTCCGAGGGCCCCAGCATTTT
CDR3: CASSLRGPQHF

D: TRBD2
V: TRBV4-1
size: few
J: TRBJ2-3
DNA: TGCGCCAGCAGCCAAGACGGGAGGCTTACTTTGGGAGATACGCAGTATTTT
CDR3: CASSQDGRLTLGDTQYF

D: NA
V: TRBV7-2
size: few
J: TRBJ2-7
DNA: TGTGCCAGCAGCCAGACGACCCGCTACGAGCAGTACTTC
CDR3: CASSQTTRYEQYF

D: TRBD2
V: TRBV7-3
size: NA
J: TRBJ2-7
DNA: TGTGCCAGCAGCCCGAGAACGGGACTAGCGGGATCCGGCGAGCAGTACTTC
CDR3: CASSPRTGLAGSGEQYF

D: NA
V: TRBV18
size: few
J: TRBJ1-2
DNA: TGTGCCAGCTCACCAACGAGGCCCTCTACGGATGGCTACACCTTC
CDR3: CASSPTRPSTDGYTF

D: NA
V: TRBV7-8
size: few
J: TRBJ2-6
DNA: TGTGCCAGCAGCTTATTCAGGGTGTCTGTAACTGGGGCCAACGTCCTGACTTTC
CDR3: CASSLFRVSVTGANVLTF

D: NA
V: TRBV5-6
size: few
J: TRBJ1-2
DNA: TGTGCCAGCAGCTTGGCAGGGCACTATGGCTACACCTTC
CDR3: CASSLAGHYGYTF

D: TRBD1
V: TRBV2
size: NA
J: TRBJ1-4
DNA: TGTGCCAGCTCACAGGGGCAGGGGGAAAAACTGTTTTTT
CDR3: CASSQGQGEKLFF

D: NA
V: TRBV7-3
size: NA
J: TRBJ2-3
DNA: TGTGCCAGCAGCCGGTCGGACTACACAGATACGCAGTATTTT
CDR3: CASSRSDYTDTQYF

D: NA
V: TRBV2
size: NA
J: TRBJ1-1
DNA: TGTGCCAGCACCCTCGACCGGAACACTGAAGCTTTCTTT
CDR3: CASTLDRNTEAFF

D: TRBD2
V: TRBV7-3
size: few
J: TRBJ2-3
DNA: TGTGCCAGCAGACTCGGAGCGGGGCTCACAGATACGCAGTATTTT
CDR3: CASRLGAGLTDTQYF

D: TRBD1
V: TRBV7-9
size: few
J: TRBJ1-2
DNA: TGTGCCAGCAGCTTACAGGGGGGCTATGGCTACACCTTC
CDR3: CASSLQGGYGYTF

D: TRBD1
V: TRBV7-9
size: few
J: TRBJ2-3
DNA: TGTGCCAGCAGCTTAGGTGGATGGGGACAGGACACAGATACGCAGTATTTT
CDR3: CASSLGGWGQDTDTQYF

D: NA
V: TRBV2
size: few
J: TRBJ1-5
DNA: TGTGCCAGCAGCCTAACAGGGTTCGGTCAGCCCCAGCATTTT
CDR3: CASSLTGFGQPQHF

D: NA
V: TRBV7-9
size: few
J: TRBJ1-2
DNA: TGTGCCAGCAGCCCCCCCCGAGCTAACTATGGCTACACCTTC
CDR3: CASSPPRANYGYTF